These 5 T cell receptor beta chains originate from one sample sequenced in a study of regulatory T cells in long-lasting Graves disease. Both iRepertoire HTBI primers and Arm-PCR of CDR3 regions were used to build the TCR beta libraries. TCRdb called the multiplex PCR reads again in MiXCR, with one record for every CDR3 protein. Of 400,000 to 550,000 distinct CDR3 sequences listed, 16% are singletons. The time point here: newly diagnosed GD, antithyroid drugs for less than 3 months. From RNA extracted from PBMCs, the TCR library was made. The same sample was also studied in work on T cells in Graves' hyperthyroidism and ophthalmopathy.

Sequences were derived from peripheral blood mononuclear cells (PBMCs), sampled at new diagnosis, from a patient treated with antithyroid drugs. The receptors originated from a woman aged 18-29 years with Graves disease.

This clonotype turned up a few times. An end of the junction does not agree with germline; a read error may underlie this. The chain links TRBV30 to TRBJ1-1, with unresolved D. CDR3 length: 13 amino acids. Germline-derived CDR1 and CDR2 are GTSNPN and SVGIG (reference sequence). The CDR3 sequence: CARRKRRDTEAFF. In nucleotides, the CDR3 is TGTGCCCGGAGAAAAAGGCGTGACACTGAAGCTTTCTTT.

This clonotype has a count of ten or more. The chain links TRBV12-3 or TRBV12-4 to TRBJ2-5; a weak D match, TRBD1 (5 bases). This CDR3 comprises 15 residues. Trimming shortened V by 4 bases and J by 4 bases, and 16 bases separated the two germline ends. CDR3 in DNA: TGTGCCAGCAGTTCCAGGCCAGGGCGAGGAGAGACCCAGTACTTC. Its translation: CASSSRPGRGETQYF.

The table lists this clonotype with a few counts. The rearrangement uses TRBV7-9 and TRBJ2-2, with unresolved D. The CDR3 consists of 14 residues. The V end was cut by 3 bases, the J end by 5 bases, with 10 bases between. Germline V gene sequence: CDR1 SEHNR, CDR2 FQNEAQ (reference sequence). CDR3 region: CASSLTDRTGELFF. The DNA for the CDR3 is TGTGCCAGCAGCTTGACGGACCGAACCGGGGAGCTGTTTTTT.

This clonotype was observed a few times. The CDR3, as DNA: TGTGCCAGCAGCGTCGGTCGGGAGAATGAGCAGTTCTTC. This translates into CASSVGRENEQFF. The chain employs TRBV5-5 and TRBJ2-1; TRBD2 is a possible D gene (6 bases). The CDR3 runs to 13 residues. Between the trimmed V and J ends, which lost 4 bases and 7 bases, there was a span of 12 bases. CDR1 and CDR2 from the germline V gene are SGHKS and YYEKEE (reference sequence).

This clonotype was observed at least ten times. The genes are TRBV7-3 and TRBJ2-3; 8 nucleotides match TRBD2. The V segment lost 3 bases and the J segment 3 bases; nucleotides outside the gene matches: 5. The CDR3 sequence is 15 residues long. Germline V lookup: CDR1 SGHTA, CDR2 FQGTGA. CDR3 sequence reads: CASSLSGSWTDTQYF. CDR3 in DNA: TGTGCCAGCAGCTTGAGCGGGAGTTGGACAGATACGCAGTATTTT. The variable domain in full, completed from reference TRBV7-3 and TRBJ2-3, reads GAGVSQTPSNKVTEKGKYVELRCDPISGHTALYWYRQSLGQGPEFLIYFQGTGAADDSGLPNDRFFAVRPEGSVSTLKIQRTERGDSAVYLCASSLSGSWTDTQYFGPGTRLTVL.